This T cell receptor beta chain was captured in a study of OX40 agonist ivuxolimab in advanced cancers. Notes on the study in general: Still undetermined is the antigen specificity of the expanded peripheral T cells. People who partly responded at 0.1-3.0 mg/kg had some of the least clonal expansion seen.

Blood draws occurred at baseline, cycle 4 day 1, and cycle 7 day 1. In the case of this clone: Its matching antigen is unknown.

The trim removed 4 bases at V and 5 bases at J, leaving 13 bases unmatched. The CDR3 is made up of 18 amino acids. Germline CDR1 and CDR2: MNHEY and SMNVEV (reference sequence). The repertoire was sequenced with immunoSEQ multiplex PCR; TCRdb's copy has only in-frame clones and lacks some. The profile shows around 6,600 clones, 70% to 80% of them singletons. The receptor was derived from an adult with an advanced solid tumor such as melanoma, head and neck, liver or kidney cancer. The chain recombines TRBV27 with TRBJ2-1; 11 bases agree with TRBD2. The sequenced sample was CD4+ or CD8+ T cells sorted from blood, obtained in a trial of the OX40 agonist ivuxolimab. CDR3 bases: TGTGCCAGCAGTTGGAGGGGAATAGCGGGGGGGCCCAACAATGAGCAGTTCTTC. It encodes CASSWRGIAGGPNNEQFF.